This is a list of T cell receptor beta chains from one sample in a study of beta chain features in type 1 diabetes. The data were produced by immunoSEQ multiplex PCR, yet TCRdb's version contains in-frame clones alone and is incomplete. Found here are 120,000 to 150,000 clones, more than 10% of them singletons; the top ten hold 1.3%. Sequencing was done on a sample of central memory CD4+ T cells from blood. The receptor set was obtained from a man aged 18 to 29 with type 1 diabetes. CDR3s leave out the opening cysteine and the closing phenylalanine or tryptophan.

v_call cdr3_aa
TRBV25-1 ASSGPVTEAF
TRBV18 ASSPPSDTQY
TRBV5-1 ASSPGQEATNEKLF
TRBV10-3 AISESGQRNSPLH
TRBV2 ASRGETEAF
TRBV29-1 SVDSAGYEAF
TRBV6-1 ASSVMVAEAF
TRBV5-6 ASSYGRLSYEQY
TRBV7-2 ASSLRTGRNQPQH
TRBV28 ASSGPGGKSSYEQY
TRBV7-2 ASSPVGDIWTTGELF
TRBV5-1 ASSPQTENYGYT
TRBV7-3 ASSPRTGGELF
TRBV30 AWSTSPGPYEQY
TRBV19 ASSIGGLVITEAF
TRBV10-3 AISGPASTDTQY
TRBV7-9 ASSLRDRAGEQY
TRBV15 ATSSVPGGELF
TRBV29-1 SVTGAASYEQY
TRBV18 ASSPGLTERVYEQY
TRBV5-1 ASSMGGADQPQH
TRBV9 ASSLSQGYNSPLH
TRBV6-5 ASSYSTGSVSPLH
TRBV2 ASSAQNEQF
TRBV4-2 ASSQEAGQSGANVLT
TRBV15 ATSRATLGQPQH
TRBV2 ASRSQETEQY
TRBV7-2 ASSLKLGTGETQY
TRBV5-1 ASSLLLQGNTDTQY
TRBV4-1 ASSQGWGVNTEAF
TRBV14 ASSPPDGYYEQY
TRBV5-1 ASSSGLTDSSTDTQY
TRBV18 ASSPQGHGRMNTEAF
TRBV13 ASSSLRYNEQF
TRBV19 ASSWPPGEQY
TRBV5-1 ASSLGVGGRTDTQY
TRBV29-1 SVDGDRGGEYT
TRBV19 ASSWTDYQPQH
TRBV28 ASSLSDTEAF
TRBV6-5 ASSHRGNEQF
TRBV25-1 ASSEPAGPGSPLH
TRBV29-1 SVGLDSYGYT
TRBV7-2 ASSLGHGVNTEAF
TRBV29-1 SVTQGFRETQY
TRBV29-1 SVEEVGSEQF
TRBV30 AWSRTSGGAGETQY
TRBV4-1 ASSAQGGLPSTDTQY
TRBV29-1 SVRQLGNTEAF